This T cell receptor beta chain was sequenced for a study of cytomegalovirus exposure and HLA in healthy donors. General study findings and limits: There were some public TCRs occurring in many donors, but most TCR sequences were rare. Cytomegalovirus-associated TCR beta chains were listed, numbering roughly 150.

These donors were members of the approximately 110-subject validation cohort, a group separate from the approximately 670-subject first cohort. Sequencing was performed with immunoSEQ multiplex PCR; in TCRdb, only in-frame clones are kept and a portion is missing. There are 90,000 or so clones in the sample; 85% occur only once, and 20% lies in the top ten. Comments on this clone: The antigen remains undetermined. Other DNA sequences from this sample encode an identical CDR3 as well.

CDR3 length: 14 residues. CDR1 is ENHRY, CDR2 SYGVKD, per germline. With 0 bases removed from V and 8 bases from J, the gap between germline ends came to 13 bases. The sequence came from a young man in good health and CMV-seropositive. The sequenced sample consisted of PBMCs. The rearrangement uses TRBV10-3 and TRBJ1-2; no clear D gene. In nucleotides, the CDR3 is TGTGCCATCAGTGAGTCTGGTCGCCAGTACGGCTACACCTTC. It translates to CAISESGRQYGYTF.